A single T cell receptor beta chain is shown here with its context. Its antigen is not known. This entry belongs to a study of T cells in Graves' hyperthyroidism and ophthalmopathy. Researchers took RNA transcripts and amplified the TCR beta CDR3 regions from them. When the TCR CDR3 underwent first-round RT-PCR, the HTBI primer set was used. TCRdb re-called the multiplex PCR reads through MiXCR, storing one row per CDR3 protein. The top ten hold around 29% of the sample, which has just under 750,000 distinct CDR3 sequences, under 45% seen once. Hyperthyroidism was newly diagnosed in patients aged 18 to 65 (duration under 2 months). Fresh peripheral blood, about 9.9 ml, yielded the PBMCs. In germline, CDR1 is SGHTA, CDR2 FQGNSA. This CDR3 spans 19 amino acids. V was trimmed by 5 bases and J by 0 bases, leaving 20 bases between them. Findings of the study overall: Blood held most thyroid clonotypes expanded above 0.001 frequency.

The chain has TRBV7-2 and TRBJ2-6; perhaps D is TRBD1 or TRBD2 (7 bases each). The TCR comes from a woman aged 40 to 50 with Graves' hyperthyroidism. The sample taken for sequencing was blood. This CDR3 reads CASSPTPGGQFSGANVLTF. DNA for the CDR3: TGTGCCAGCAGCCCGACCCCGGGGGGACAGTTCTCTGGGGCCAACGTCCTGACTTTC.